This is a list of T cell receptor beta chains from one sample in a study of blood T cell repertoires in COVID-19. TCRdb keeps only in-frame clones here, not all; method: immunoSEQ multiplex PCR. Among more than 85,000 clones, 70% to 80% were seen once, and the ten largest hold around 22%. Sequencing input: peripheral blood. Receptors were obtained from an older man with acute or convalescent COVID-19. Each CDR3 is given with its conserved first and last residue. Fields, in order: clone size, D gene, V gene, J gene, CDR3 protein, CDR3 DNA. A D gene is named only where the DNA matches it firmly. The size field is filled for only some rows; it gives once, few, many or a size class.

>-|-|TRBV12-5|TRBJ2-3
CASGLGTTRTTDTQYF
TGTGCTAGTGGTTTGGGGACTACAAGAACCACAGATACGCAGTATTTT
>-|TRBD1|TRBV4-1|TRBJ1-4
CASSQSGQGPNEKLFF
TGCGCCAGCAGCCAATCGGGACAGGGACCTAATGAAAAACTGTTTTTT
>once|TRBD2|TRBV7-9|TRBJ2-7
CASSVAGLYEQYF
TGTGCCAGCTCGGTAGCGGGACTCTACGAGCAGTACTTC
>few|-|TRBV5-4|TRBJ1-1
CASSLGGLRSNTEAFF
TGTGCCAGCAGCCTCGGGGGGCTTCGGTCGAACACTGAAGCTTTCTTT
>once|TRBD2|TRBV5-1|TRBJ2-7
CASRASGASYEQYF
TGCGCCAGCAGGGCTAGCGGAGCCTCCTACGAGCAGTACTTC
>few|-|TRBV14|TRBJ2-5
CASSQARAGGRETQYF
TGTGCCAGCAGCCAAGCGCGTGCAGGGGGGAGAGAGACCCAGTACTTC
>once|TRBD2|TRBV13|TRBJ2-7
CASSSRTSGRLQYF
TGTGCCAGCAGCTCCCGGACTAGCGGGAGGCTGCAGTACTTC
>-|TRBD1|TRBV6-5|TRBJ1-5
CASSWTGEQPQHF
TGTGCCAGCAGTTGGACAGGGGAACAGCCCCAGCATTTT
>-|-|TRBV6-5|TRBJ2-5
CASSQMETQYF
TGTGCCAGCAGTCAGATGGAGACCCAGTACTTC
>-|-|TRBV9|TRBJ1-2
CASSPRGGYGYTF
TGTGCCAGCAGCCCTAGGGGCGGCTATGGCTACACCTTC
>-|-|TRBV19|TRBJ2-1
CASSHAPTSAYNEQFF
TGTGCCAGTAGTCATGCCCCGACTAGTGCGTACAATGAGCAGTTCTTC
>-|-|TRBV28|TRBJ1-1
CASSAQVTEAFF
TGTGCCAGCAGTGCACAGGTCACTGAAGCTTTCTTT
>-|TRBD2|TRBV4-2|TRBJ2-1
CASSQESSGVYNEQFF
TGTGCCAGCAGCCAAGAGAGTAGCGGGGTTTACAATGAGCAGTTCTTC
>-|-|TRBV2|TRBJ2-2
CASSEVERGELFF
TGTGCCAGCAGTGAAGTTGAGCGGGGGGAGCTGTTTTTT
>once|-|TRBV7-9|TRBJ1-1
CASRPGAYDSEAFF
TGTGCCAGCAGACCAGGGGCTTATGATTCTGAAGCTTTCTTT
>-|-|TRBV15|TRBJ2-3
CATSREHRDTDTQYF
TGTGCCACCAGCAGAGAGCACAGAGACACAGATACGCAGTATTTT
>-|TRBD2|TRBV9|TRBJ2-7
CASSAGGTSGIEQYF
TGTGCCAGCAGCGCTGGGGGGACTAGCGGGATCGAGCAGTACTTC
>few|-|TRBV7-8|TRBJ1-5
CASSPSGQPQHF
TGTGCCAGCAGCCCCTCGGGGCAGCCCCAGCATTTT
>-|-|TRBV2|TRBJ1-5
CASGPEPQHF
TGTGCCAGCGGGCCAGAGCCCCAGCATTTT
>-|-|TRBV10-3|TRBJ1-3
CASGVENSGNTIYF
TGTGCCTCAGGGGTAGAAAACTCTGGAAACACCATATATTTT
>-|-|TRBV24-1|TRBJ2-2
CATSVSGGTGELFF
TGTGCCACCAGCGTTTCCGGCGGAACCGGGGAGCTGTTTTTT
>-|TRBD2|TRBV7-8|TRBJ2-3
CASSRVSGSTDTQYF
TGTGCCAGCAGCCGAGTTAGCGGGAGCACAGATACGCAGTATTTT
>-|-|TRBV7-2|TRBJ2-1
CASSYPAAYNEQFF
TGTGCCAGCAGCTACCCCGCAGCCTACAATGAGCAGTTCTTC
>-|-|TRBV25-1|TRBJ2-7
CASRVGYEQYF
TGTGCCAGCAGAGTCGGTTACGAGCAGTACTTC
>-|TRBD1|TRBV5-1|TRBJ2-7
CASSSGQGSYEQYF
TGCGCCAGCAGCTCAGGACAGGGTTCCTACGAGCAGTACTTC
>-|-|TRBV7-3|TRBJ1-2
CASSDKESAVPYGYTF
TGTGCCAGCAGCGACAAAGAGTCCGCAGTTCCCTATGGCTACACCTTC
>-|TRBD1|TRBV19|TRBJ1-6
CASSDRVDSPLHF
TGTGCCAGTAGCGACAGGGTGGATTCACCCCTCCACTTT
>-|-|TRBV5-4|TRBJ2-4
CASSSRDNKNIQYF
TGTGCCAGCAGCAGCCGGGACAACAAAAACATTCAGTACTTC
>-|-|TRBV5-1|TRBJ1-2
CASSSTGFNGYTF
TGCGCCAGCAGCTCTACGGGATTTAATGGCTACACCTTC
>-|-|TRBV28|TRBJ1-5
CASISGNQPQHF
TGTGCCAGCATATCGGGCAATCAGCCCCAGCATTTT
>once|TRBD2|TRBV6-1|TRBJ2-1
CASSEEGLAGSEQFF
TGTGCCAGCAGTGAAGAGGGACTAGCGGGATCTGAGCAGTTCTTC
>-|-|TRBV24-1|TRBJ2-3
CATSDFLGSGGPSTDTQYF
TGTGCCACCAGTGATTTTCTGGGCTCGGGGGGCCCTAGCACAGATACGCAGTATTTT
>-|TRBD1|TRBV14|TRBJ2-3
CASSLTGRTDTQYF
TGTGCCAGCAGCTTGACAGGGCGCACAGATACGCAGTATTTT
>-|TRBD1|TRBV28|TRBJ2-5
CASSLGGQGGMETQYF
TGTGCCAGCAGTTTGGGGGGACAGGGGGGTATGGAGACCCAGTACTTC
>-|TRBD1|TRBV6-5|TRBJ1-3
CASSLRTGGNTIYF
TGTGCCAGCAGTCTTAGGACAGGGGGAAACACCATATATTTT
>-|-|TRBV20-1|TRBJ2-1
CSASRDSHNEQFF
TGCAGTGCTAGTCGCGACTCGCACAATGAGCAGTTCTTC
>once|TRBD2|TRBV5-6|TRBJ2-5
CASSPETSGLQETQYF
TGTGCCAGCAGCCCAGAGACTAGCGGGTTACAAGAGACCCAGTACTTC
>few|-|TRBV14|TRBJ2-7
CASSQALGQYF
TGTGCCAGCAGCCAAGCCCTCGGGCAGTACTTC
>-|TRBD2|TRBV5-4|TRBJ2-6
CASSRLAGLSSGANVLTF
TGTGCCAGCAGTCGCTTAGCGGGACTCAGCTCTGGGGCCAACGTCCTGACTTTC
>-|-|TRBV19|TRBJ2-5
CASSISLQETQYF
TGTGCCAGTAGTATAAGCTTACAAGAGACCCAGTACTTC
>-|TRBD2|TRBV19|TRBJ2-5
CASSTSGSQETQYF
TGTGCCAGTAGTACCAGCGGGAGTCAAGAGACCCAGTACTTC
>many|TRBD1|TRBV29-1|TRBJ2-7
CSAGQGEQSEQYF
TGCAGCGCGGGACAGGGAGAGCAATCCGAGCAGTACTTC
>few|TRBD1|TRBV24-1|TRBJ2-3
CATSGGQGRADTQYF
TGTGCCACCAGTGGTGGACAGGGAAGGGCAGATACGCAGTATTTT
>-|-|TRBV19|TRBJ1-4
CASSSPGGPTNEKLFF
TGTGCCAGTAGCTCTCCCGGAGGGCCAACTAATGAAAAACTGTTTTTT
>-|TRBD1|TRBV7-2|TRBJ2-1
CASRSHRDRAYNEQFF
TGTGCCAGCAGATCCCACCGGGACAGGGCATACAATGAGCAGTTCTTC
>-|-|TRBV19|TRBJ2-7
CASSIGQARTYEQYF
TGTGCCAGTAGTATAGGACAGGCCAGAACCTACGAGCAGTACTTC
>-|-|TRBV3-1/TRBV3-2|TRBJ1-5
CASSQDWAVWQPQHF
TGTGCCAGCAGCCAAGATTGGGCAGTCTGGCAGCCCCAGCATTTT